The subject of this entry is one T cell receptor (beta chain). Its specificity is not known. This entry belongs to a study of regulatory and conventional T cells in RAG deficiency. With 0 bases removed from V and 5 bases from J, the gap between germline ends came to 17 bases. From germline, CDR1 is SGHTS and CDR2 YDEGEE. CDR3 length equals 16 residues. Study findings and constraints: Omenn CD25-high CD127-low cells may be activated cells, not true Tregs. Treg unique TCR beta sequences were around 100-fold fewer in Omenn syndrome and CID/AS patients than controls. Shorter CDR3s in all patient subsets; >75% Treg-Tconv overlap in Omenn.

Repertoires were generated with immunoSEQ multiplex PCR, while TCRdb's copy carries only in-frame clones and drops some. Among 25,000 to 35,000 clones, 85% to 90% were seen once, and the ten largest hold under 5.5%. These same records also appear under a second study, on regulatory T cells. That work states: The primer mix had 52 TRBV and 13 TRBJ primers. In patients, unique TRB V-J pairs were restricted and V/J usage skewed, especially in Tregs.

The TCR originated in a human donor in good health. The sample taken for sequencing was CD8+ T cells sorted from blood. V gene TRBV5-8 combines with J gene TRBJ1-2; no clear D gene. The CDR3 DNA follows: TGTGCCAGCAGCTTGGGTGGTGACGGTTCCTATTATGGCTACACCTTC. Amino acids: CASSLGGDGSYYGYTF.